This T cell receptor beta chain originates from a study of T cell responses to AZD1222 COVID-19 vaccine. General study results and limits: An increase in Spike-specific TCR breadth and depth was observed after two AZD1222 doses. White British ancestry dominated among donors, who included more females, and clonal diversity was possibly underestimated. Sampling that yielded the repertoires occurred only after the peak T cell response. Nearly half of spike-specific TCRs reportedly target unmutated variant regions.

The V segment lost 4 bases and the J segment 11 bases; nucleotides outside the gene matches: 14. The CDR3 spans 15 residues. CDR1 LNHDA and CDR2 SQIVND come from the germline V gene (reference sequence). Notes on this clone: Its antigen is undetermined.

Profiled with immunoSEQ multiplex PCR; TCRdb holds only in-frame clones, not every one. The sample includes fewer than 150,000 clones, 90% seen only once; the top ten take around 3.6%. The TCR sequence derives from an adult in good health. This specimen consisted of peripheral blood, obtained on day 0 of AZD1222 vaccination. The V call is TRBV19, the J call TRBJ1-2; TRBD1 aligns across 9 bases. The CDR3 loop is CASSSPGQGLWGYTF. Here the CDR3 DNA reads TGTGCCAGTAGTAGCCCGGGACAGGGTCTATGGGGGTACACCTTC.